The 21 T cell receptor beta chains below all came from one sample that was sequenced in a study of blood T cell repertoires in COVID-19. The repertoire was sequenced with immunoSEQ multiplex PCR; TCRdb's copy has only in-frame clones and lacks some. The table lists under 200,000 clones, around 80% of them singletons. Material for sequencing was peripheral blood. The receptor set was obtained from a woman aged 60 to 75 with COVID-19, enrolled during active disease.

The rearrangement links TRBV7-2 to TRBJ1-3; 8 bases map to TRBD1. V trimming: 5 bases; J trimming: 0 bases; junction bases outside the gene matches: 3. Germline V gene data show CDR1 as SGHTA and CDR2 as FQGNSA. The CDR3 contains 15 residues. The CDR3 reads CASSRGQVSGNTIYF. In DNA, the CDR3 is TGTGCCAGCAGCCGGGGACAGGTCTCTGGAAACACCATATATTTT.

The chain is built from TRBV3-1 (or the pseudogene TRBV3-2) and TRBJ2-2; tentatively, D is TRBD2 (6 bases). This CDR3 contains 16 residues. The V end lost 6 bases, the J end lost 1 base, and 15 bases lay between the germline ends. Looked up from germline, CDR1 is LGHDT and CDR2 is YNNKEL (reference sequence). The CDR3 region is CASRPRAGLNTGELFF. The CDR3 DNA sequence: TGTGCCAGCAGACCCCGGGCGGGATTGAACACCGGGGAGCTGTTTTTT.

The gene calls are TRBV12-3 or TRBV12-4 and TRBJ1-5; 7 bases are a match to TRBD1. The CDR3 runs to 13 residues. V shed 4 bases and J 7 bases; nucleotides not matched to a gene: 4. The CDR3 reads CASSSDRRQPQHF. The CDR3 DNA follows: TGTGCCAGCAGTTCGGACAGGCGGCAGCCCCAGCATTTT.

This clone occurred a few times. The gene calls are TRBV14 and TRBJ2-1, with TRBD1 matching 9 bases. CDR3 length equals 15 residues. The V and J ends lost 1 base and 3 bases, in that order; junction bases with no gene match: 1. Germline V gene lookup returns CDR1 SGHDN and CDR2 FVKESK. The CDR3: CASSQGQGDYNEQFF. CDR3 nucleotide sequence: TGTGCCAGCAGCCAAGGACAGGGGGACTACAATGAGCAGTTCTTC.

This chain connects TRBV19 to TRBJ2-5, with a possible D match to TRBD2 (6 bases). The CDR3 is 14 amino acids. CDR1 and CDR2 (germline): LNHDA, SQIVND (reference sequence). V was trimmed by 1 base and J by 5 bases, leaving 11 bases between them. The CDR3 sequence: CASSIGGSGETQYF. As DNA, the CDR3 is TGTGCCAGTAGTATAGGTGGGAGCGGGGAGACCCAGTACTTC.

The table lists this clone with a count of one. The chain links TRBV7-6 to TRBJ1-3; D is unresolved. In germline, CDR1 is SGHVS, CDR2 FNYEAQ. This CDR3 contains 16 residues. V was cut by 2 bases and J by 2 bases, with 13 bases left in between. The CDR3 bases are TGTGCCAGCAGCTTACCCAACGTGGGCACTGGAAACACCATATATTTT. It translates to CASSLPNVGTGNTIYF.

This sequence joins TRBV19 and TRBJ2-2; TRBD1 aligns across 11 bases. CDR3 length: 17 amino acids. CDR1 LNHDA and CDR2 SQIVND come from the germline V gene (reference sequence). V lost 7 bases and J lost 5; bases outside the gene matches: 12. The CDR3 sequence is CASTIWGQGGRTGELFF. The CDR3 nucleotides read TGTGCCAGTACCATATGGGGACAGGGGGGTAGGACCGGGGAGCTGTTTTTT.

This chain joins TRBV9 and TRBJ2-2; weak D call: TRBD2 (7 bases). Between the trimmed V and J ends, which lost 3 bases and 4 bases, there was a span of 19 bases. Germline CDR1 is SGDLS and CDR2 is YYNGEE. The CDR3 is 17 residues long. CDR3 sequence: CASSAPSGGPGTGELFF. In DNA form, the CDR3 reads TGTGCCAGCAGCGCCCCCTCCGGGGGGCCGGGCACCGGGGAGCTGTTTTTT.

The V call is TRBV18, the J call TRBJ2-2, with D possibly being TRBD1 (6 bases). Deletions cut 3 bases from V and 5 bases from J, with 16 bases between. Germline values: CDR1 KGHSH, CDR2 LQKENI. CDR3 length: 16 amino acids. CDR3 DNA sequence: TGTGCCAGCTCACCCCAGGGGCAGGGAAGGACCGGGGAGCTGTTTTTT. Amino acids: CASSPQGQGRTGELFF.

This clone was seen a few times. The chain combines TRBV5-1 with TRBJ2-7, with D possibly being TRBD2 (5 bases). This CDR3 region has 14 residues. V was cut by 0 bases and J by 6 bases, with 13 bases left in between. Per the germline V gene, CDR1 is SGHRS and CDR2 is YFSETQ. CDR3 in amino acids: CASSLEEGFGEQYF. The CDR3 DNA sequence: TGCGCCAGCAGCTTGGAAGAGGGTTTTGGCGAGCAGTACTTC.

The CDR3 sequence: CASSWRVYTGELFF. The CDR3 DNA sequence: TGTGCCAGCAGTTGGAGAGTATACACCGGGGAGCTGTTTTTT. This chain uses TRBV6-5 with TRBJ2-2; D is ambiguous. V was cut by 4 bases and J by 3 bases, with 9 bases left in between. CDR3 size: 14 residues. CDR1 is MNHEY, CDR2 SVGAGI, per germline.

Here the CDR3 reads CASSFYRVETQYF. The CDR3 DNA sequence: TGTGCCAGCAGCTTTTACAGGGTGGAGACCCAGTACTTC. This chain connects TRBV5-4 to TRBJ2-5; weak D call: TRBD1 (6 bases). CDR3 length equals 13 residues. The germline V gene encodes CDR1 SGHNT and CDR2 YYREEE (reference sequence). V lost 2 bases to trimming and J lost 5 bases, with 10 bases between them.

The J gene is TRBJ2-1, the V gene TRBV7-6; the match to TRBD2 covers 8 bases. The CDR3 is 15 amino acids. CDR1 is SGHVS and CDR2 is FNYEAQ in the germline V gene. The junction had 4 bases not matched to a gene; V was cut back by 0 bases and J by 6 bases. CDR3 loop: CASSLAGTRLNEQFF. The CDR3 DNA reads TGTGCCAGCAGCTTAGCCGGGACTAGACTCAATGAGCAGTTCTTC. The complete variable domain, with remaining parts taken from reference TRBV7-6 and TRBJ2-1, reads GAGVSQSPRYKVTKRGQDVALRCDPISGHVSLYWYRQALGQGPEFLTYFNYEAQQDKSGLPNDRFSAERPEGSISTLTIQRTEQRDSAMYRCASSLAGTRLNEQFFGPGTRLTVL.

This clone was detected once. V is TRBV5-1 and J is TRBJ1-1, with D unclear. Between the trimmed V and J ends, which lost 4 bases and 6 bases, there was a span of 13 bases. Germline-derived CDR1 and CDR2 are SGHRS and YFSETQ. The CDR3 covers 13 residues. CDR3 protein: CASSPWGGAEAFF. The CDR3 coding sequence is TGCGCCAGCAGCCCGTGGGGAGGTGCTGAAGCTTTCTTT.

The genes are TRBV19 and TRBJ2-3; 7 nucleotides agree with TRBD2. V shed 3 bases, J shed 0 bases, and the junction held 3 bases outside the gene matches. The CDR3 has 15 residues. Germline V gene lookup returns CDR1 LNHDA and CDR2 SQIVND (reference sequence). The CDR3 coding sequence is TGTGCCAGTAGTATCGGGGGGACTAGCACAGATACGCAGTATTTT. Protein product: CASSIGGTSTDTQYF.

The V gene is TRBV5-4, the J gene TRBJ1-2; D may be TRBD1 (6 bases). There are 14 residues in the CDR3. Germline CDR1 and CDR2: SGHNT and YYREEE (reference sequence). Trimming stripped 0 bases from V and 4 bases from J, with 10 bases between. The DNA of the CDR3 is TGTGCCAGCAGCTTGGACAGGGACCCCTATGGCTACACCTTC. Its translation: CASSLDRDPYGYTF.

The V and J genes are TRBV6-5 and TRBJ1-5, with D possibly being TRBD1 (5 bases). The V and J ends lost 0 bases and 3 bases respectively, with 9 bases between them. The CDR3 has 15 residues. Germline CDR1 MNHEY, CDR2 SVGAGI. The CDR3 coding sequence is TGTGCCAGCAGTTACTCCGACAGCAACAATCAGCCCCAGCATTTT. It codes for CASSYSDSNNQPQHF.

This chain joins TRBV3-1 (or the pseudogene TRBV3-2) and TRBJ1-4, with D uncertain. Germline V gives CDR1 LGHDT, CDR2 YNNKEL (reference sequence). The CDR3 runs 13 residues. V lost 6 bases and J 8 bases, leaving 13 bases between the germline ends. The DNA for the CDR3 is TGTGCCAGCAGTTCCTACGCTGAGGAAAAACTGTTTTTT. This codes for CASSSYAEEKLFF.

This clone appeared a single time. The chain carries TRBV15 and TRBJ2-1; TRBD2 agrees at 13 bases. The germline V gene has CDR1 LNHNV and CDR2 YYDKDF (reference sequence). V gave up 3 bases and J gave up 9 bases; unmatched junction bases: 8. The CDR3 is 16 residues long. The DNA of the CDR3 is TGTGCCACCAGCAGGTCGGGACTAGCGGGATTTGGTGAGCAGTTCTTC. Translated, it gives CATSRSGLAGFGEQFF.

The gene calls are TRBV5-1 and TRBJ2-7; D is uncertain. In germline, CDR1 is SGHRS, CDR2 YFSETQ. This CDR3 region has 14 residues. Trimming removed 1 base from V and 0 bases from J, with 8 bases in between. This CDR3 is CASSLSEPSYEQYF. The CDR3 region has the DNA TGCGCCAGCAGCTTGTCTGAGCCCTCCTACGAGCAGTACTTC.

The genes are TRBV19 and TRBJ1-5; 9 bases match TRBD1. V dropped 4 bases and J dropped 2; count of bases not matched to a gene: 3. This CDR3 has 15 residues. Germline loops: CDR1 LNHDA, CDR2 SQIVND (reference sequence). Here the CDR3 reads CASSKDRGGNQPQHF. DNA of the CDR3: TGTGCCAGTAGTAAGGACAGGGGAGGCAATCAGCCCCAGCATTTT.